This T cell receptor (beta chain) comes out of a study of human T cells and chemical hapten exposure. Study as a whole: Subjects had 2% DPC placed on 2 cm by 2 cm of upper inner arm skin for sensitization.

Broader study findings: DPC sensitization produced no change in TCRs with frequency above 1 in 1000. As patch test score rose, PT1 expanded TCR counts tended to rise as well.

Library construction involved attaching unique molecular identifiers to individual cDNA molecules, which allowed quantitative, reproducible TCR counting. TCRdb reanalysed the RACE reads using MiXCR and keeps one entry per CDR3 protein. The sample consists of 85,000 to 100,000 distinct CDR3 sequences, around an eighth of them appearing once. This clonotype was counted at least ten times. The antigen is unknown. The time point is: patch test 1, 2 weeks after DPC sensitization. As to treatment: therapeutic diphenylcyclopropenone sensitization with weekly scalp DPC. This clonotype was sampled from a woman aged 40 to 50 with alopecia areata. Some clones in this sample may be carry-over from other donors' samples. The sample consisted of whole blood, taken in connection with sensitization to the hapten diphenylcyclopropenone (DPC).

The chain's CDR3 is CASSLAVRAGVETQYF. CDR3 coding DNA: TGTGCCAGCAGCTTGGCCGTCAGGGCGGGAGTAGAGACCCAGTACTTC. The rearrangement uses TRBV5-4 and TRBJ2-5; 7 positions match TRBD2. The CDR3 is 16 amino acids. The J segment lost 4 bases and the V segment lost 0 bases, leaving 9 bases of the junction unmatched. CDR1 is SGHNT, CDR2 YYREEE, per germline (reference sequence).